This passage covers 16 T cell receptor beta chains from one sample sequenced in a study of blood T cells in healthy people across ages. The second PCR ran about 6 to 11 cycles with a sample-barcoded 5' primer and J-beta primers. TCRdb fed the 5' RACE reads into MiXCR, producing one record per CDR3 protein. The sample contains approximately 960,000 distinct CDR3 sequences, almost 30% of which appear only once. This same sample was also part of a study on T cells of mothers and their children.

The sequencing input was blood. These receptor sequences come from a woman aged 40 to 50 in good health.

Points on this clonotype: This may arise from a read error, as a much more abundant clone is one base away. The V gene is TRBV27, the J gene TRBJ1-2, with 10 bases aligning to TRBD1. The V gene end was trimmed by 5 bases and the J gene end by 7 bases; junction bases not matched to a gene: 4. This CDR3 spans 13 amino acids. CDR1 and CDR2 from the germline V gene are MNHEY and SMNVEV (reference sequence). In DNA form, the CDR3 reads TGTGCCAGCAGTAGACAGGGGGCGCGTGGCTACACCTTC. Encoded protein: CASSRQGARGYTF.

Comment on this clonotype: At one of its ends the junction is not consistent with the germline gene, which may arise from a read error. This chain links TRBV7-2 with TRBJ2-7; D remains ambiguous. CDR1 is SGHTA, CDR2 FQGNSA, per germline. The length of the CDR3 is 14 residues. The CDR3 region has the DNA TGTGCCAGTAGCTCCCTCCCGGGTTCCTACGAGCAGTACTTC. It yields the protein CASSSLPGSYEQYF.

The chain carries TRBV7-8 and TRBJ2-7; possible D gene TRBD2, 6 bases. The V end lost 5 bases, the J end lost 3 bases, and 17 bases lay between the germline ends. CDR1 is SGHVS and CDR2 is FQNEAQ in the germline V gene. The CDR3 consists of 15 residues. The CDR3 nucleotides are TGTGCCAGCAGCCTGTCGGGAGCAAGATACTACGAGCAGTACTTC. It is translated as CASSLSGARYYEQYF.

On this clonotype itself: The junction departs from germline at one end; a sequencing error may be responsible. The chain employs TRBV7-9 and TRBJ2-1; the match to TRBD1 covers 8 bases. This CDR3 spans 15 amino acids. Germline CDR1 SEHNR, CDR2 FQNEAQ (reference sequence). CDR3 DNA: TGTGCCAGCAGCTTGACAGGGGAAGGGGACAATGAGCAGTTTTTC. This sequence encodes CASSLTGEGDNEQFF. The entire variable domain, with the rest obtained from reference TRBV7-9 and TRBJ2-1, is as follows: DTGVSQNPRHKITKRGQNVTFRCDPISEHNRLYWYRQTLGQGPEFLTYFQNEAQLEKSRLLSDRFSAERPKGSFSTLEIQRTEQGDSAMYLCASSLTGEGDNEQFFGPGTRLTVL.

This clonotype was seen repeatedly, ten times or more. The chain has TRBV29-1 and TRBJ2-7; D gene uncertain. The germline V and J ends were trimmed by 5 bases and 0 bases, with 11 bases remaining between them. The CDR3 loop spans 13 amino acids. Germline CDR1 is SQVTM and CDR2 is ANQGSEA. The CDR3 sequence: CSVIKGSSYEQYF. CDR3 sequence (DNA): TGCAGCGTTATTAAAGGTTCCTCCTACGAGCAGTACTTC.

The sample holds many counts of this clonotype. J is TRBJ1-2 and V is TRBV6-1; D uncertain. CDR3 size: 15 residues. In germline, CDR1 is MNHNS, CDR2 SASEGT. Trimming left V 1 base short and J 4 bases short, with 13 bases between. The CDR3 DNA reads TGTGCCAGCAGTGAAGTTGTTGGGGTGGCCTATGGCTACACCTTC. Protein sequence: CASSEVVGVAYGYTF.

On this clonotype: One base away lies a much larger clone, so this may be a sequencing read error. J is TRBJ2-7 and V is TRBV15; 7 bases are shared with TRBD1. This CDR3 spans 14 amino acids. The V gene's germline CDR1 is LNHNV and CDR2 YYDKDF (reference sequence). With V trimmed by 5 bases and J by 2 bases, 6 bases remained unmatched. The CDR3 loop reads CATSQDRVAYEQYF. The CDR3, as DNA: TGTGCCACCAGCCAAGACAGGGTCGCCTACGAGCAGTACTTC.

This clonotype has ten or more counts. CDR3 DNA: TGTGCCAGCAGCTTATGGACTAGCGGGGGGGGCACAGATACGCAGTATTTT. Protein product: CASSLWTSGGGTDTQYF. The V and J genes are TRBV7-3 and TRBJ2-3; 15 nucleotides match TRBD2. Germline CDR1 is SGHTA and CDR2 is FQGTGA. There are 17 residues in the CDR3. The trim removed 2 bases at V and 1 base at J, leaving 1 base unmatched.

This clonotype was counted ten times or more. The V gene is TRBV20-1, the J gene TRBJ1-5, with D hard to call. V was shortened by 6 bases and J by 4 bases, with 10 bases between the two germline ends. The CDR3 contains 12 residues. In germline, CDR1 is DFQATT, CDR2 SNEGSKA (reference sequence). In DNA form, the CDR3 reads TGCAGTGCAATGGAGGGAAATCAGCCCCAGCATTTT. Protein sequence: CSAMEGNQPQHF.

This chain joins TRBV7-2 and TRBJ1-6; 10 positions agree with TRBD1. Germline loops: CDR1 SGHTA, CDR2 FQGNSA. The CDR3 covers 14 residues. Trimming took 4 bases from V and 14 from J; bases not matched to a gene: 8. CDR3 in DNA: TGTGCCAGCAGCTGGGACAGGGGAAGGAGGGCCCTCCACTTT. Translated: CASSWDRGRRALHF. Drawing the rest from reference TRBV7-2 and TRBJ1-6, the complete variable domain is GAGVSQSPSNKVTEKGKDVELRCDPISGHTALYWYRQSLGQGLEFLIYFQGNSAPDKSGLPSDRFSAERTGGSVSTLTIQRTQQEDSAVYLCASSWDRGRRALHFGNGTRLTVT.

This clonotype was found a few times. The chain has TRBV6-6 and TRBJ1-2; D gene uncertain. Germline V gene lookup returns CDR1 MNHNY and CDR2 SVGAGI (reference sequence). The CDR3 extends over 11 amino acids. V lost 8 bases and J lost 3, with 7 bases in between. DNA of the CDR3: TGTGCCAGCGGGGAAGACTATGGCTACACCTTC. Encoded protein: CASGEDYGYTF.

This clonotype came up many times. This chain joins TRBV4-3 and TRBJ2-1; D possibly corresponds to TRBD1 (5 bases). The germline V gene encodes CDR1 LGHNA and CDR2 YSLEER. Deletions cut 1 base from V and 0 bases from J, with 7 bases between. This CDR3 has 15 residues. The CDR3 reads CASSQGRGSYNEQFF. DNA for the CDR3: TGCGCCAGCAGCCAAGGAAGGGGCTCCTACAATGAGCAGTTCTTC.

This clonotype was counted a few times. The chain uses TRBV28 and TRBJ1-5; 9 nucleotides match TRBD1. Germline assignment: CDR1 MDHEN and CDR2 SYDVKM. This CDR3 comprises 14 residues. V gave up 6 bases and J gave up 6 bases; unmatched junction bases: 6. CDR3 DNA sequence: TGTGCCAGCAGAACAGGGGGCGCGGGTCAGCCCCAGCATTTT. Encoded protein: CASRTGGAGQPQHF.

This clonotype was detected once. This chain connects TRBV6-5 to TRBJ2-5, with TRBD1 as a possible D gene (6 bases). Trimming shortened V by 0 bases and J by 11 bases, and 13 bases separated the two germline ends. Germline loops: CDR1 MNHEY, CDR2 SVGAGI. The CDR3 loop spans 13 amino acids. CDR3 in DNA: TGTGCCAGCAGTTACTCACAGGGCTTGAAGCAGTACTTC. Amino acids: CASSYSQGLKQYF.

The rearrangement uses TRBV20-1 and TRBJ2-5, with unresolved D. CDR1 and CDR2 from the germline V gene are DFQATT and SNEGSKA (reference sequence). Trimming left V 3 bases short and J 5 bases short, with 10 bases between. This CDR3 comprises 12 residues. Here the CDR3 reads CSASKPGETQYF. As DNA, the CDR3 is TGCAGTGCTAGTAAGCCGGGCGAGACCCAGTACTTC.

The J gene is TRBJ2-5, the V gene TRBV27; TRBD1 is a possible D gene (6 bases). The tail of the sequence fits TRBJ2-7 better, so the J call may be wrong. The CDR3 consists of 13 residues. Germline V gives CDR1 MNHEY, CDR2 SMNVEV (reference sequence). DNA for the CDR3: TGTGCCAGCGCCCCGAGGGGGACCTACGAGCAGTACTTC. It encodes CASAPRGTYEQYF.